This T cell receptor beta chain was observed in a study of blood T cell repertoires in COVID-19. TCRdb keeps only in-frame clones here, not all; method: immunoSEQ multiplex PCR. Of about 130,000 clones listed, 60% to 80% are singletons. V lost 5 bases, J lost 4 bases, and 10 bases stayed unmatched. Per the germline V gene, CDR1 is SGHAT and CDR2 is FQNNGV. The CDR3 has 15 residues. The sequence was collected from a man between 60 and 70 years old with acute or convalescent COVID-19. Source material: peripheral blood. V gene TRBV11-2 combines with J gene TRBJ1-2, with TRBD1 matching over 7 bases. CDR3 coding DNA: TGTGCCAGCAGCCAAAGACAGGGATCGAGCTATGGCTACACCTTC. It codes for CASSQRQGSSYGYTF. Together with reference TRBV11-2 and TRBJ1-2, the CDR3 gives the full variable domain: EAGVAQSPRYKIIEKRQSVAFWCNPISGHATLYWYQQILGQGPKLLIQFQNNGVVDDSQLPKDRFSAERLKGVDSTLKIQPAKLEDSAVYLCASSQRQGSSYGYTFGSGTRLTVV.